Here is one T cell receptor beta chain with its context. Its antigen is as yet unknown. The sample comes from a study of response to subunit inactivated influenza vaccine. General study findings and limits: The authors suggested that few new T cells are recruited per seasonal influenza vaccination.

The ends were cut back, 5 bases at V and 5 bases at J, with 12 bases in the middle. The CDR3 extends over 14 amino acids. Germline V CDR1 and CDR2: LNHDA, SQIVND (reference sequence). TCRdb ran MiXCR on the RT-PCR reads and lists one entry per CDR3 protein. Here the sample spans approximately 500,000 distinct CDR3 sequences, less than 15% being singletons. The clonotype comes from a middle-aged man who received an inactivated influenza vaccine. The input for sequencing was PBMCs from blood, taken 11 to 12 days after vaccination. The genes are TRBV19 and TRBJ2-2, with no clear D. The DNA of the CDR3 is TGTGCCAGTAGTCCACCTCCACCGACCGGGGAGCTGTTTTTT. Its translation: CASSPPPPTGELFF. Full variable domain (outside the CDR3, taken from reference TRBV19 and TRBJ2-2): DGGITQSPKYLFRKEGQNVTLSCEQNLNHDAMYWYRQDPGQGLRLIYYSQIVNDFQKGDIAEGYSVSREKKESFPLTVTSAQKNPTAFYLCASSPPPPTGELFFGEGSRLTVL.